A single TCR beta chain is shown here with its context. This sample was taken from a study of cytomegalovirus exposure and HLA in healthy donors. Germline CDR1 reads SNHLY; CDR2 reads FYNNEI. With 11 bases removed from V and 4 bases from J, the gap between germline ends came to 19 bases. The CDR3 is 14 amino acids. Both 60 Vbeta primers and 13 Jbeta primers went into the PCR. The table came from immunoSEQ multiplex PCR; TCRdb's copy has only in-frame clones and leaves some out. Found here are 150,000 to 200,000 clones, approximately 80% of them singletons; the top ten hold roughly 1.6%. The sequencing sample was made of PBMCs. This receptor was identified in a woman under 30 in good health and CMV-seronegative. V gene TRBV2 combines with J gene TRBJ2-3, with D perhaps TRBD2 (6 bases). CDR3 residues: CASSRASVADTQYF. The CDR3 nucleotides are TGTGCCTCCTCAAGGGCTAGCGTCGCAGATACGCAGTATTTT.